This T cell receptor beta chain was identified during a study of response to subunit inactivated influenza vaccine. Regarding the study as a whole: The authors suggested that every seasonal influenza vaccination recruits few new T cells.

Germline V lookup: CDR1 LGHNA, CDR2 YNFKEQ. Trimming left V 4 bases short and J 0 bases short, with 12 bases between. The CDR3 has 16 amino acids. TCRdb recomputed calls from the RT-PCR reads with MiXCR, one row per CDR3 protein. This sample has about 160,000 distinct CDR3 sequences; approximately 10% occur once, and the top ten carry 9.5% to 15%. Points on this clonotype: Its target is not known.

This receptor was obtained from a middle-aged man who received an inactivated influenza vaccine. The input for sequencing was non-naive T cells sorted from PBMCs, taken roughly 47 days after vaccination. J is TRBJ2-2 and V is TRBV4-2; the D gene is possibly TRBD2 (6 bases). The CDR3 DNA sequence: TGTGCCAGCAGCCGCACGGCGGGGACGAACACCGGGGAGCTGTTTTTT. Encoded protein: CASSRTAGTNTGELFF.